A selection of T cell receptor beta chains follows, all from one sample in a study of human T cells and chemical hapten exposure. MiXCR, run by TCRdb on the RACE reads, gives a single entry per CDR3 protein. The table shows fewer than 400,000 distinct CDR3 sequences, with 6% to 8.5% occurring only once. The starting material was whole blood, obtained in connection with sensitization to the hapten diphenylcyclopropenone (DPC). The source is a woman between 18 and 29 years old with alopecia areata. Some clones in this sample may be carry-over from other donors' samples. CDR3s include the opening cysteine and the closing phenylalanine or tryptophan. D genes are given only for firm matches. Clone size is not always given. Where it is, it says once, few, many or a class for expanded clones.

DNA: TGTGCCATCGGGGCGGGGGCGACCTACAATGAGCAGTTCTTC
CDR3: CAIGAGATYNEQFF
V: TRBV10-3
D: .
size: many
J: TRBJ2-1

DNA: TGTGCCAGCTCACCCGACGGAAGGGGAGCTTTCTTT
CDR3: CASSPDGRGAFF
V: TRBV18
D: .
size: many
J: TRBJ1-1

DNA: TGCAGTGCTAGAGATCCCAGCGGGGGGGTAAACTCCTACGAGCAGTACTTC
CDR3: CSARDPSGGVNSYEQYF
V: TRBV20-1
D: TRBD2
size: few
J: TRBJ2-7

DNA: TGTGCCAGCAGTGATGGAGGCGGCACAGATACGCAGTATTTT
CDR3: CASSDGGGTDTQYF
V: TRBV6-1
D: .
size: .
J: TRBJ2-3

DNA: TGTGCCAGCATGGGGGAAAACTATGGCTACACTTTC
CDR3: CASMGENYGYTF
V: TRBV4-2
D: .
size: .
J: TRBJ1-2

DNA: TGTGCCATCAGTAAAAACGGGATACCCAACCGGGCTATGAACACTGAAGCTTTCTTT
CDR3: CAISKNGIPNRAMNTEAFF
V: TRBV10-3
D: .
size: .
J: TRBJ1-1

DNA: TGCGCCAGCAGCCATCGAGGGGTAGGGGCCGAGGTGGAAAAACTGTTTTTT
CDR3: CASSHRGVGAEVEKLFF
V: TRBV4-3
D: .
size: .
J: TRBJ1-4

DNA: TGTGCCAGCAGTTTCGCGAGGGGACAGGGGGCAGATACGCAGTATTTT
CDR3: CASSFARGQGADTQYF
V: TRBV27
D: TRBD1
size: many
J: TRBJ2-3

DNA: TGTGCCAGCAGTTTGGGACTAGCGGGGGGGCGCACAGATACGCAGTATTTT
CDR3: CASSLGLAGGRTDTQYF
V: TRBV12-3/TRBV12-4
D: TRBD2
size: few
J: TRBJ2-3

DNA: TGCAGTGCTAGCAGGACAGTTGAAGCTTTCTTT
CDR3: CSASRTVEAFF
V: TRBV20-1
D: .
size: few
J: TRBJ1-1

DNA: TGTGCCAGCTCACCAAGGCGGACAAATCAGCCCCAGCATTTT
CDR3: CASSPRRTNQPQHF
V: TRBV18
D: .
size: many
J: TRBJ1-5

DNA: TGTGCCAGCAGTTTAGGTCAGGGAGACGAGCAGTACTTC
CDR3: CASSLGQGDEQYF
V: TRBV12-3/TRBV12-4
D: .
size: many
J: TRBJ2-7

DNA: TGCGCCAGCAGCTTTGGCGGGGGAGGGCCAGATACGCAGTATTTT
CDR3: CASSFGGGGPDTQYF
V: TRBV5-1
D: TRBD2
size: many
J: TRBJ2-3

DNA: TGCAGCGTCCAGGGAGGAGTAGCCCCTGGCTACACCTTC
CDR3: CSVQGGVAPGYTF
V: TRBV29-1
D: .
size: .
J: TRBJ1-2

DNA: TGTGCCAGCAGCTTAACCCAGGGGGTCAATCAGCCCCAGCATTTT
CDR3: CASSLTQGVNQPQHF
V: TRBV7-6
D: TRBD1
size: few
J: TRBJ1-5

DNA: TGCAGTGCTAGGGACCCGGGAACCCTTAATGAAAAACTGTTTTTT
CDR3: CSARDPGTLNEKLFF
V: TRBV20-1
D: .
size: few
J: TRBJ1-4

DNA: TGTGCCAGCAGCCGGAGTAGGGTACGGGTTGATGGCTACACCTTC
CDR3: CASSRSRVRVDGYTF
V: TRBV9
D: .
size: few
J: TRBJ1-2

DNA: TGTGCCAGCAGCTTTAGTTGGACAACTGGGGGCTACACCTTC
CDR3: CASSFSWTTGGYTF
V: TRBV11-2
D: .
size: .
J: TRBJ1-2

DNA: TGCGCCAGCAGCCAACTTAGGGGAGGCGGGGCCAACGTCCTGACTTTC
CDR3: CASSQLRGGGANVLTF
V: TRBV4-3
D: .
size: many
J: TRBJ2-6

DNA: TGTGCCAGCAGTTTAGCGATTGGATCTGGGGCCAACGTCCTGACTTTC
CDR3: CASSLAIGSGANVLTF
V: TRBV12-3/TRBV12-4
D: .
size: .
J: TRBJ2-6

DNA: TGTGCCAGCAGCTTGGCACTGGCGAAAGGGGCCAACGTCCTGACTTTC
CDR3: CASSLALAKGANVLTF
V: TRBV5-5
D: .
size: few
J: TRBJ2-6

DNA: TGCGCCAGCAGCCAAGGGCAGAATCCTTACAATGAGCAGTTCTTC
CDR3: CASSQGQNPYNEQFF
V: TRBV4-1
D: .
size: .
J: TRBJ2-1

DNA: TGTGCCAGCAGCCAAGGAGCGGACACAGATACGCAGTATTTT
CDR3: CASSQGADTDTQYF
V: TRBV3-1
D: .
size: .
J: TRBJ2-3

DNA: TGTGCCAGCATCCCGGGGGGGCCGGGGGAGACCCAGTACTTC
CDR3: CASIPGGPGETQYF
V: TRBV6-2/TRBV6-3
D: TRBD2
size: few
J: TRBJ2-5

DNA: TGCAGCGTTGAAGGGGGACAGGGGCTGACCTACGAGCAGTACTTC
CDR3: CSVEGGQGLTYEQYF
V: TRBV29-1
D: TRBD1
size: few
J: TRBJ2-7

DNA: TGTGCCAGCAGCCAAGAGTTCAATCCGGCCACTGAAGCTTTCTTT
CDR3: CASSQEFNPATEAFF
V: TRBV4-2
D: .
size: few
J: TRBJ1-1

DNA: TGCAGTGCTAGGGTTTCCGGGGACACAGATACGCAGTATTTT
CDR3: CSARVSGDTDTQYF
V: TRBV20-1
D: .
size: few
J: TRBJ2-3

DNA: TGCGCCAGCAGCCAGCGTCGGGGGCACGAGCAGTACTTC
CDR3: CASSQRRGHEQYF
V: TRBV4-1
D: .
size: many
J: TRBJ2-7

DNA: TGCAGTGCCTTCTCCACAGATACGCAGTATTTT
CDR3: CSAFSTDTQYF
V: TRBV20-1
D: .
size: many
J: TRBJ2-3

DNA: TGTGCCAGCAGCTTACTGACGCAGGGTTCACCCCTCCACTTT
CDR3: CASSLLTQGSPLHF
V: TRBV7-2
D: .
size: .
J: TRBJ1-6

DNA: TGTGCCAGCAGATGGGACTATGGCTACACCTTC
CDR3: CASRWDYGYTF
V: TRBV28
D: .
size: .
J: TRBJ1-2

DNA: TGTGCCAGCAGCTCGGACAGGGGGGACGAGCAGTACTTC
CDR3: CASSSDRGDEQYF
V: TRBV7-3
D: TRBD1
size: many
J: TRBJ2-7

DNA: TGTGCCAGCAGCCCACCGCAGGGAGGTAGGCAGCCCCAGCATTTT
CDR3: CASSPPQGGRQPQHF
V: TRBV6-2/TRBV6-3
D: .
size: many
J: TRBJ1-5

DNA: TGTGCCAGCAGCTTACCGCTGGGACAGGGACAAGATACGCAGTATTTT
CDR3: CASSLPLGQGQDTQYF
V: TRBV7-9
D: TRBD1
size: .
J: TRBJ2-3

DNA: TGTGCCAGCAGTTACTCATGGGACTTACAAGAGACCCAGTACTTC
CDR3: CASSYSWDLQETQYF
V: TRBV6-6
D: .
size: .
J: TRBJ2-5

DNA: TGTGCCAGCAGGGAGAGGGGCGAGCAGTACTTC
CDR3: CASRERGEQYF
V: TRBV3-1
D: .
size: few
J: TRBJ2-7

DNA: TGTGCCAGCAGTTTGGTCAGCGGGAGAGGCTCAGATACGCAGTATTTT
CDR3: CASSLVSGRGSDTQYF
V: TRBV12-3/TRBV12-4
D: TRBD2
size: .
J: TRBJ2-3

DNA: TGTGCCAGCACCCGAGGGGAGTCCGGGGCCAACGTCCTGACTTTC
CDR3: CASTRGESGANVLTF
V: TRBV28
D: .
size: .
J: TRBJ2-6

DNA: TGCGCCAGCAGCCCGTTAGACAGGAACACTGAAGCTTTCTTT
CDR3: CASSPLDRNTEAFF
V: TRBV5-1
D: .
size: .
J: TRBJ1-1

DNA: TGCGCCAGCAGCCACTCACCACAGCGGAACTATGGCTACACCTTC
CDR3: CASSHSPQRNYGYTF
V: TRBV4-1
D: .
size: few
J: TRBJ1-2